The source of this T cell receptor beta chain is a study of T cell responses to AZD1222 COVID-19 vaccine. Profiled with immunoSEQ multiplex PCR; TCRdb holds only in-frame clones, not every one. The sample yields 95,000 to 120,000 clones, 88% seen once. This TCR came from an adult who received the AZD1222 COVID-19 vaccine. The specimen comprised peripheral blood, sampled 28 days after the second AZD1222 dose.

CDR3 amino acids: CSASLGDRLDQPQHF. CDR3 coding DNA: TGCAGTGCTAGTTTAGGGGATCGGTTAGATCAGCCCCAGCATTTT. The rearrangement uses TRBV20-1 and TRBJ1-5; possible D gene TRBD1, 5 bases. The V gene's germline CDR1 is DFQATT and CDR2 SNEGSKA (reference sequence). This CDR3 is 15 amino acids long. V was cut by 3 bases and J by 5 bases, with 17 bases left in between.